The clone carrying this TCR beta chain was seen repeatedly, ten times or more. CDR1 is ENHRY, CDR2 SYGVKD, per germline. CDR3 length equals 16 residues. The V and J ends lost 8 bases and 1 base, in that order; junction bases with no gene match: 13. The TCR beta CDR3 regions underwent amplification from RNA transcripts. HTBI primers were employed in first-round RT-PCR, then a second-round multiplex PCR followed. MiXCR, applied by TCRdb to the multiplex PCR reads, yields one record per CDR3 protein. The sample shows 580,000 or so distinct CDR3 sequences, about 35% of them seen only once. The sample is drawn from a study of Graves' ophthalmopathy and Graves' hyperthyroidism. Patients with other autoimmune diseases, uncontrolled infections, pregnancy or lactation were excluded.

This chain connects TRBV10-3 to TRBJ1-2, with 7 positions matching TRBD1. The sample comprised peripheral blood or thyroid tissue (not recorded which). This receptor was taken from an adult man with Graves' hyperthyroidism. CDR3 region: CAIQKPGQQINYGYTF. The DNA of the CDR3 is TGTGCCATCCAGAAACCGGGACAGCAGATTAACTATGGCTACACCTTC.